The 3 T cell receptor beta chains below all came from one sample that was sequenced in a study of technical replicates of blood from a handful of donors. Clones were read by immunoSEQ multiplex PCR, and TCRdb kept only the in-frame ones, dropping some. The data show about 75,000 clones, 91% seen once. Sequenced: T cells isolated from PBMCs. These receptors originate from a human donor in good health. Some clones in this sample may be carry-over from other donors' samples.

This chain connects TRBV2 to TRBJ1-5; D call uncertain. The CDR3 totals 12 residues. V lost 6 bases and J lost 1, with 4 bases in between. Germline lookup yields CDR1 SNHLY and CDR2 FYNNEI. This CDR3 reads CASSRSNQPQHF. Written as DNA, the CDR3 is TGTGCCAGCAGCAGAAGCAATCAGCCCCAGCATTTT.

This chain uses TRBV11-3 with TRBJ2-1, with 8 bases lining up with TRBD1. The CDR3 totals 13 residues. V shed 5 bases, J shed 13 bases, and the junction held 10 bases outside the gene matches. Germline CDR1 and CDR2: SGHNT and YENEEA. The CDR3: CASSPHGGTGQFF. CDR3 nucleotides: TGTGCCAGCAGCCCCCATGGGGGGACAGGCCAGTTCTTC.

The sample holds one count of this clone. The chain joins TRBV18 to TRBJ1-1; D ambiguous. Per germline, CDR1 KGHSH and CDR2 LQKENI. The CDR3 is 13 residues long. Trimming removed 3 bases from V and 5 bases from J, with 10 bases in between. DNA for the CDR3: TGTGCCAGCTCACCGCCAGGTGGGACTGAAGCTTTCTTT. Residues: CASSPPGGTEAFF.